This record looks at one T cell receptor beta chain sequence and its context. This clonotype occurred a few times. Its target antigen remains unknown. No base quality information exists; no much larger clone differs at one position. Ficoll-Paque density gradient centrifugation was used to isolate PBMCs. This record belongs to a study of T-cell memory formation after mild COVID-19 listed by TCRdb under 2021. Looking at the study overall: TCR sequence clusters from the two donors were found to be largely donor specific. In a couple of donors, T-cell clones that expanded and contracted after mild COVID-19 were followed by sequencing TCRalpha and TCRbeta repertoires longitudinally. Two young, previously healthy adult volunteers, one female and one male, were included in the cohort. Overall results and qualifications from the work: Clones contracting from day 15 to 85 had balanced CD4/CD8 phenotypes, while a second wave expanding from day 15 to 37 was biased towards CD4+. Contracting CD4+ clones turned up mainly in the CM and EM memory subsets, whereas EMRA was where CD8+ clones were enriched. Whether the second-wave clones peaking on day 37 were SARS-CoV-2 specific was not confirmed. Some responding clones were detected in pre-infection memory, suggesting pre-existing cross-reactive memory T cells joined the SARS-CoV-2 response. The study covered only two mild cases, and larger cohorts including severe cases with pre-infection samples were considered necessary.

The CDR3 runs 16 amino acids, cysteine and phenylalanine included. The sequence is cut down to CDR3 DNA, 48 bases in frame from base 1. CDR1 and CDR2, looked up from the germline V gene, are LGHNA and YSLEER. Trimming at the junction amounts to 1 base on V and 0 bases on J, and the germline ends lie 10 bases apart. The sample was run on an Illumina NovaSeq 6000. cDNA libraries for TCRalpha and TCRbeta were prepared by 5'RACE using constant-segment primers, with sample barcodes and unique molecular identifiers added. Trizol reagent was used to extract RNA from every sample. Amplification of the libraries took two PCR steps, and the second step added a second sample barcode plus Illumina TruSeq adapters. Sequencing of libraries was performed on an Illumina NovaSeq with 2 x 150 bp paired-end reads. The authors processed their data as follows. The reads were demultiplexed and collapsed into UMI-guided consensus sequences using migec v1.2.7. Using mixcr v2.1.11, UMI consensuses were aligned to TRA and TRB V and J templates and then assembled into clonotypes. A clonotype was counted as expanded or contracted only when both edgeR and NoisET called the clonotype significant, with the noise models trained on biological replicates. For edgeR calls, the cutoffs were a false discovery rate-adjusted p below 0.01 and a log2 fold-change threshold of 1. As an exploratory analysis of dynamics, max-normalized trajectories of the 1000 most abundant clonotypes were examined by PCA with hierarchical clustering. Separately sequenced CD4+ and CD8+ repertoires were used to assign the CD4 or CD8 phenotype of responding clones. TCRdb cleaned the public reads at Q25 with fastp, built clones with MiXCR and kept in-frame beta chains. Rows merge per CDR3 protein into single entries with the most common DNA and genes. The V and J calls were determined by TCRdb, not by the authors. The sample profile shows about 44,000 distinct CDR3 sequences; 6% to 9.5% of them were found once. The biggest ten clones account for 1.2% to 1.5% of the sample.

The chain couples TRBV4-3 to TRBJ1-3, and the D gene may be TRBD1, 6 bases matching. The sequence was obtained from a man aged 18 to 30 who had mild COVID-19 (a few samples of this study predate the infection). The sample titles of this study are shuffled in the database, so cell type and time point are left out; the donor was told from shared clones. Sequenced material: PBMCs or a T cell subset sorted from them (not recorded which). The nucleotide sequence reads as follows: TGCGCCAGCAGCCAAGTAGGGGGGAGCTCTGGAAACACCATATATTTT. It specifies CASSQVGGSSGNTIYF.